A single sample is the source of the 25 T cell receptor beta chains below, sequenced in a study of shared clonotypes between healthy human individuals. The assay was immunoSEQ multiplex PCR, and TCRdb's table has in-frame clones only and misses some. The sample holds roughly 760,000 clones; about 74% are singletons and the top ten take roughly 1.7%. Sequenced sample: memory CD4+ T cells sorted from blood. As to subset: CD45RA-negative fraction. The receptors here all came from a woman aged 30 to 39 in good health.

The table lists this clone with a count of one. The V and J genes are TRBV30 and TRBJ2-7, with D tentatively TRBD2 (5 bases). Germline values: CDR1 GTSNPN, CDR2 SVGIG (reference sequence). The CDR3 has 13 residues. With 3 bases removed from V and 5 bases from J, the gap between germline ends came to 14 bases. The CDR3 region has the DNA TGTGCCTGGAGCCCAGGACTGATCGACGAGCAGTACTTC. It is translated as CAWSPGLIDEQYF.

J is TRBJ2-7 and V is TRBV6-5; 11 bases are a match to TRBD2. Trimming took 4 bases from V and 6 from J; bases not matched to a gene: 11. CDR3 length: 16 residues. The V gene's germline CDR1 is MNHEY and CDR2 SVGAGI. The CDR3 DNA is TGTGCCAGCAGTTCTACAAGACTAGCGGGATGGGGCGAGCAGTACTTC. Protein sequence: CASSSTRLAGWGEQYF.

The chain employs TRBV6-6 and TRBJ2-7; TRBD1 is a possible D gene (6 bases). CDR3 length equals 12 residues. Germline CDR1 MNHNY, CDR2 SVGAGI (reference sequence). V was shortened by 5 bases and J by 4 bases, with 9 bases between the two germline ends. The DNA for the CDR3 is TGTGCCAGCAGTGGGACACGTTACGAGCAGTACTTC. It is translated as CASSGTRYEQYF.

Regarding this clone: This may come from a read error, since a much larger clone is one base off. This same CDR3 is encoded by further DNA sequences in the sample. This chain joins TRBV28 and TRBJ2-1, with unresolved D. Germline V gives CDR1 MDHEN, CDR2 SYDVKM. This CDR3 is built from 11 residues. Between the trimmed V and J ends, which lost 6 bases and 2 bases, there was a span of 2 bases. The CDR3 loop reads CASSTYNEQFF. CDR3 nucleotide sequence: TGTGCCAGCAGCACCTACAATGAGCAGTTCTTC.

The chain is built from TRBV28 and TRBJ2-1, with D tentatively TRBD2 (5 bases). The V gene lost 5 bases and the J gene lost 2 bases, with 19 bases spanning the gap. The CDR3 runs 17 residues. Germline CDR1 and CDR2: MDHEN and SYDVKM. The CDR3 nucleotides are TGTGCCAGCAGTCTATCCGGCCGAGGGAGCGCCTACAATGAGCAGTTCTTC. Translating it yields CASSLSGRGSAYNEQFF.

The chain recombines TRBV18 with TRBJ2-2; D is ambiguous. The CDR3 covers 12 residues. The V gene's germline CDR1 is KGHSH and CDR2 LQKENI. Trimming pared 3 bases from V and 10 bases from J, leaving 9 bases between. As DNA, the CDR3 is TGTGCCAGCTCACCGCTTTCTGCGGAGCTGTTTTTT. Translated: CASSPLSAELFF.

The CDR3 sequence: CASRFQGGSTEAFF. CDR3 nucleotide sequence: TGCGCCAGCAGATTCCAGGGAGGTAGCACTGAAGCTTTCTTT. The J gene is TRBJ1-1, the V gene TRBV5-1; D possibly corresponds to TRBD1 (5 bases). The CDR3 covers 14 residues. Germline values: CDR1 SGHRS, CDR2 YFSETQ. V lost 5 bases and J 4 bases, leaving 15 bases between the germline ends. The full variable domain, completed using reference TRBV5-1 and TRBJ1-1, is KAGVTQTPRYLIKTRGQQVTLSCSPISGHRSVSWYQQTPGQGLQFLFEYFSETQRNKGNFPGRFSGRQFSNSRSEMNVSTLELGDSALYLCASRFQGGSTEAFFGQGTRLTVV.

The CDR3: CASSLSSRTSDQPQHF. In DNA form, the CDR3 reads TGTGCCAGCTCACTGTCTTCCAGGACATCGGATCAGCCCCAGCATTTT. V usage is TRBV18 and J usage is TRBJ1-5; TRBD1 is a possible D gene (5 bases). The germline V gene encodes CDR1 KGHSH and CDR2 LQKENI. There are 16 residues in the CDR3. Trimming removed 4 bases at V and 5 bases at J, with 18 bases between.

The chain links TRBV7-2 to TRBJ2-2; TRBD2 might be the D (5 bases). This CDR3 spans 15 amino acids. Germline V lookup: CDR1 SGHTA, CDR2 FQGNSA. The germline V and J ends were trimmed by 4 bases and 8 bases, with 17 bases remaining between them. CDR3 residues: CASSSKTGIRGELFF. In nucleotides, the CDR3 is TGTGCCAGCAGCTCAAAAACCGGGATTCGGGGGGAGCTGTTTTTT.

The rearrangement links TRBV12-5 to TRBJ2-6, with D perhaps TRBD1 (5 bases). The V gene's germline CDR1 is LGHNT and CDR2 FRNRAP. Trimming took off 5 bases at V and 5 bases at J, with 22 bases between the two ends. The CDR3 length is 18 residues. CDR3: CASGAYAAGQSRANVLTF. The CDR3 DNA sequence: TGTGCTAGTGGTGCGTATGCTGCAGGACAAAGTCGGGCCAACGTCCTGACTTTC.

This clone was seen a few times. Other DNA sequences in the sample encode the same CDR3. This chain connects TRBV30 to TRBJ1-1; D perhaps matches TRBD1 (6 bases). The CDR3 consists of 13 residues. Trimming stripped 4 bases from V and 4 bases from J, with 13 bases between. Germline V gene data show CDR1 as GTSNPN and CDR2 as SVGIG (reference sequence). The CDR3 here is CAWNRDLGTEAFF. The CDR3 DNA sequence: TGTGCCTGGAACAGGGATTTGGGCACTGAAGCTTTCTTT.

The genes are TRBV11-2 and TRBJ2-3, with 8 bases identical to TRBD2. Germline CDR1 and CDR2: SGHAT and FQNNGV. The CDR3 consists of 15 residues. The junction had 2 bases not matched to a gene; V was cut back by 1 base and J by 2 bases. This chain's CDR3 is CASSLGGGTTDTQYF. CDR3 DNA sequence: TGTGCCAGCAGCTTAGGCGGGGGGACCACAGATACGCAGTATTTT.

This clone was observed once. The chain is built from TRBV5-8 and TRBJ2-3; 8 bases are shared with TRBD1. CDR3 length: 15 amino acids. V was pared by 4 bases and J by 3 bases, with 7 bases of the junction left unmatched. CDR1 SGHTS and CDR2 YDEGEE come from the germline V gene. The CDR3: CASSKRTGPTDTQYF. CDR3 nucleotide sequence: TGTGCCAGCAGCAAAAGGACAGGGCCGACAGATACGCAGTATTTT.

The DNA for the CDR3 is TGTGCCAGCAGCTTTGGACAGAACACCGGGGAGCTGTTTTTT. This gives the protein CASSFGQNTGELFF. This sequence joins TRBV5-4 and TRBJ2-2; TRBD1 is a possible D gene (5 bases). Trimming left V 2 bases short and J 1 base short, with 6 bases between. There are 14 residues in the CDR3. Per germline, CDR1 SGHNT and CDR2 YYREEE (reference sequence).

The chain has TRBV14 and TRBJ2-4, with TRBD2 identical over 10 bases. Trimming at V came to 4 bases and at J to 9 bases, leaving 12 bases not matched to a gene. The CDR3 sequence is 16 residues long. CDR1 and CDR2 (germline): SGHDN, FVKESK. CDR3 loop: CASSPPGTSATTIQYF. As DNA, the CDR3 is TGTGCCAGCAGCCCCCCGGGGACTAGCGCGACTACCATTCAGTACTTC.

CDR3 sequence: CASSQDSDRPSYGYTF. The CDR3 bases are TGCGCCAGCAGCCAAGACTCCGACAGGCCGTCCTATGGCTACACCTTC. This chain joins TRBV4-1 and TRBJ1-2, with D possibly being TRBD1 (6 bases). V shed 0 bases and J shed 4 bases, with 15 bases lying between them. This CDR3 comprises 16 residues. The germline gives CDR1 MGHRA, CDR2 YSYEKL.

The V gene is TRBV7-2, the J gene TRBJ2-2; 7 nucleotides match TRBD1. CDR1 SGHTA and CDR2 FQGNSA come from the germline V gene. V shed 5 bases, J shed 7 bases, and the junction held 10 bases outside the gene matches. This CDR3 is 15 amino acids long. CDR3 sequence (DNA): TGTGCCAGCAGCACTGGGACAGTCGACTACGGGGAGCTGTTTTTT. Translating gives CASSTGTVDYGELFF.

There are many counts of this clone. This sequence joins TRBV27 and TRBJ1-5; D is undetermined. In germline, CDR1 is MNHEY, CDR2 SMNVEV (reference sequence). The CDR3 contains 11 residues. V was cut by 5 bases and J by 2 bases, with 1 base left in between. The CDR3 DNA reads as TGTGCCAGCAGTCGCAATCAGCCCCAGCATTTT. Amino acids: CASSRNQPQHF.

This clone has a single count. The chain employs TRBV4-1 and TRBJ2-2; TRBD1 or TRBD2 may be the D gene (5 bases each). Trimming removed 1 base at V and 6 bases at J, with 18 bases between. The germline CDR1 and CDR2 sequences are MGHRA and YSYEKL. The CDR3 loop spans 17 amino acids. The CDR3 region is CASSQGPGTRDPGELFF. The CDR3 bases are TGCGCCAGCAGCCAAGGGCCCGGGACCAGGGACCCCGGGGAGCTGTTTTTT.

CDR3 nucleotides: TGTGCCAGTAGTTCCGGACAGCGTACCACTGAAGCTTTCTTT. Translating gives CASSSGQRTTEAFF. The genes are TRBV19 and TRBJ1-1, with D possibly TRBD1 on 6 matching bases. The length of the CDR3 is 14 residues. Germline CDR1 is LNHDA and CDR2 is SQIVND (reference sequence). V shed 5 bases and J shed 4 bases, with 14 bases lying between them.

The sample holds one count of this clone. V usage is TRBV19 and J usage is TRBJ1-2; weak D call: TRBD1 (6 bases). Trimming took 2 bases from V and 6 from J, leaving 19 bases between them. Looked up from germline, CDR1 is LNHDA and CDR2 is SQIVND (reference sequence). This CDR3 has 16 amino acids. For the CDR3, the DNA is TGTGCCAGTAGTATACAAACCCTAACAGGGATCGATGGCTACACCTTC. Translated, it gives CASSIQTLTGIDGYTF.

This chain connects TRBV5-1 to TRBJ1-5; 11 nucleotides align to TRBD1. The germline V gene has CDR1 SGHRS and CDR2 YFSETQ. With V trimmed by 4 bases and J by 7 bases, 7 bases remained unmatched. The CDR3 runs 15 residues. This CDR3 is CASSVGQGEAQPQHF. The CDR3 bases are TGCGCCAGCAGCGTGGGACAGGGGGAGGCCCAGCCCCAGCATTTT.

The rearrangement joins TRBV28 to TRBJ2-7; D gene unclear. This CDR3 is 13 amino acids long. Trimming removed 5 bases at V and 4 bases at J, with 12 bases between. Germline loops: CDR1 MDHEN, CDR2 SYDVKM. The CDR3: CASSLSSRYEQYF. The CDR3 region has the DNA TGTGCCAGCAGTCTATCTAGTCGGTACGAGCAGTACTTC.

The chain combines TRBV19 with TRBJ2-1; 10 bases map to TRBD2. The CDR3 extends over 16 amino acids. Germline V gene data show CDR1 as LNHDA and CDR2 as SQIVND (reference sequence). Losses at the gene ends were 3 bases for V and 10 bases for J; bases not matched to a gene: 12. The DNA of the CDR3 is TGTGCCAGTAGTATCCACGAGCGGGAGGGCCGACCCGAGCAGTTCTTC. Translating it yields CASSIHEREGRPEQFF.

This chain links TRBV19 with TRBJ2-3; possible D gene TRBD2, 6 bases. The CDR3 runs 16 residues. The V gene lost 3 bases and the J gene lost 2 bases, with 15 bases spanning the gap. CDR1 and CDR2 (germline): LNHDA, SQIVND (reference sequence). The CDR3 nucleotides read TGTGCCAGTAGTATCCCGAATGAGCGGGCCACAGATACGCAGTATTTT. It is translated as CASSIPNERATDTQYF.